These T cell receptor beta chains were read from a single sample in a study of blood T cells in healthy people across ages. In TCRdb, the 5' RACE reads were re-called with MiXCR into one record per CDR3 protein. In the table there are some 890,000 distinct CDR3 sequences, 29% of which are singletons. This sample also appeared in a second study, on T cells of mothers and their children.

Sequenced sample: blood. The receptors shown here come from a woman aged 40 to 55 in good health. Both conserved end residues are part of each CDR3. The D gene is left open where the match is weak. Clone size, where shown, is once, few, many, or a class for clones that have expanded.

TRBV6-2/TRBV6-3	TRBJ1-2	13	NA	NA	CANSLQGVYGYTF	TGTGCCAACAGTTTACAGGGAGTCTATGGCTACACCTTC
TRBV20-1	TRBJ2-7	14	TRBD2	NA	CSAKGLAVNYEQYF	TGCAGTGCAAAGGGACTAGCGGTTAACTACGAGCAGTACTTC
TRBV27	TRBJ2-1	16	TRBD2	few	CASSSQRGSSYNEQFF	TGTGCCAGCAGTTCCCAGCGGGGGAGCTCCTACAATGAGCAGTTCTTC
TRBV20-1	TRBJ2-7	14	NA	many	CSARDLANSYEQYF	TGCAGTGCTAGAGATCTAGCGAATTCCTACGAGCAGTACTTC
TRBV19	TRBJ2-4	13	NA	once	CASSGWDKNIQYF	TGTGCCAGTAGCGGATGGGACAAAAACATTCAGTACTTC
TRBV12-3/TRBV12-4	TRBJ1-2	13	NA	many	CASSLSGVDGYTF	TGTGCCAGCAGTTTATCGGGAGTCGATGGCTACACCTTC
TRBV6-6	TRBJ2-5	13	NA	many	CASSEGLQETQYF	TGTGCCAGCAGCGAGGGGCTACAAGAGACCCAGTACTTC
TRBV12-3/TRBV12-4	TRBJ2-1	13	NA	few	CASSPPGIDEQFF	TGTGCCAGCAGCCCCCCCGGGATCGATGAGCAGTTCTTC
TRBV14	TRBJ2-3	16	TRBD2	NA	CASSSGGWFGTDTQYF	TGTGCCAGTTCTAGCGGGGGATGGTTTGGCACAGATACGCAGTATTTT
TRBV10-3	TRBJ1-1	12	NA	few	CAISPGNTEAFF	TGTGCCATCAGTCCAGGAAACACTGAAGCTTTCTTT
TRBV6-6	TRBJ1-1	14	TRBD1	NA	CASSSHDREGEAFF	TGTGCCAGCAGCTCCCACGACAGGGAGGGTGAAGCTTTCTTT
TRBV12-3/TRBV12-4	TRBJ2-1	12	TRBD1	few	CASSTGGTEQFF	TGTGCCAGCAGTACAGGGGGAACTGAGCAGTTCTTC
TRBV28	TRBJ1-1	15	NA	NA	CASSIQQGGIPEAFF	TGTGCCAGCAGTATCCAACAGGGAGGTATACCTGAAGCTTTCTTT
TRBV3-1	TRBJ2-5	14	NA	many	CASRGQGGQETQYF	TGTGCCAGCAGGGGGCAGGGGGGCCAAGAGACCCAGTACTTC
TRBV12-3/TRBV12-4	TRBJ1-3	15	NA	NA	CASSLDSLSRNTIYF	TGTGCCAGCAGTTTGGACAGCCTCTCTCGAAACACCATATATTTT
TRBV20-1	TRBJ1-5	15	TRBD1	NA	CSATEQGYSNQPQHF	TGCAGTGCTACTGAACAGGGGTATAGCAATCAGCCCCAGCATTTT
TRBV10-3	TRBJ2-3	15	TRBD1	NA	CAISEPGQGADTQYF	TGTGCCATCAGTGAGCCGGGACAGGGCGCGGATACGCAGTATTTT
TRBV18	TRBJ2-3	16	NA	NA	CASSPTGYRLTDTQYF	TGTGCCAGCTCACCCACTGGGTACAGGCTCACAGATACGCAGTATTTT
TRBV2	TRBJ2-5	15	TRBD2	NA	CASRWTSGGQETQYF	TGTGCCAGCAGATGGACTAGCGGAGGCCAAGAGACCCAGTACTTC
TRBV4-1	TRBJ2-7	16	NA	many	CASSQDGQNRVYEQYF	TGCGCCAGCAGCCAAGATGGCCAAAACAGGGTTTACGAGCAGTACTTC
TRBV6-5	TRBJ2-7	14	TRBD1	few	CASRGPGQGYEQYF	TGTGCCAGCAGGGGACCGGGACAGGGGTACGAGCAGTACTTC
TRBV4-3	TRBJ1-6	14	NA	NA	CASSQDWDLVSLHF	TGCGCCAGCAGCCAAGACTGGGACCTTGTATCCCTCCACTTT
TRBV7-8	TRBJ2-2	17	NA	NA	CASSLGRGRGNTGELFF	TGTGCCAGCAGCTTAGGAAGGGGCAGGGGGAACACCGGGGAGCTGTTTTTT
TRBV6-2/TRBV6-3	TRBJ2-1	19	TRBD1	NA	CASSYPGSGGEYSYNEQFF	TGTGCCAGCAGTTACCCTGGGTCAGGGGGTGAATACTCCTACAATGAGCAGTTCTTC
TRBV29-1	TRBJ1-1	12	NA	NA	CSAQPDNTEAFF	TGCAGCGCCCAGCCAGATAACACTGAAGCTTTCTTT
TRBV28	TRBJ1-2	15	TRBD1	NA	CASSTRGTGWRGYTF	TGTGCCAGCAGTACCCGAGGGACAGGGTGGCGCGGCTACACCTTC
TRBV29-1	TRBJ2-3	16	TRBD1	NA	CSVEKQRGLSTDTQYF	TGCAGCGTTGAAAAGCAGAGGGGGCTTAGCACAGATACGCAGTATTTT
TRBV4-1	TRBJ2-1	20	TRBD2	few	CASSPSGAGGPVSSYNEQFF	TGCGCCAGCAGTCCGAGCGGAGCGGGGGGGCCTGTAAGCTCCTACAATGAGCAGTTCTTC
TRBV7-2	TRBJ2-3	15	TRBD1	NA	CASSPTGGDTDTQYF	TGTGCCAGCAGCCCGACAGGGGGGGACACAGATACGCAGTATTTT
TRBV5-1	TRBJ1-3	16	TRBD1	NA	CASSLNRDSAGNTIYF	TGCGCCAGCAGCTTGAACCGGGACAGCGCTGGAAACACCATATATTTT
TRBV21-1	TRBJ2-1	13	NA	many	CASERVRGNEQFF	TGTGCCAGCGAGCGGGTTCGGGGCAATGAGCAGTTCTTC
TRBV10-3	TRBJ2-5	16	TRBD1	few	CAISGGQGLNQETQYF	TGTGCCATCAGCGGGGGACAGGGGCTGAACCAAGAGACCCAGTACTTC
TRBV3-1	TRBJ2-7	13	NA	NA	CASSQSTFYEQYF	TGTGCCAGCAGCCAATCGACATTCTACGAGCAGTACTTC
TRBV7-2	TRBJ1-2	16	NA	few	CASSLAATSIDYGYTF	TGTGCCAGCAGCTTAGCGGCCACCTCGATTGACTATGGCTACACCTTC
TRBV6-5	TRBJ1-2	13	NA	few	CASSYSGQGHSTF	TGTGCCAGCAGTTACTCAGGGCAGGGGCACTCCACCTTC
TRBV7-6	TRBJ1-2	13	NA	many	CASSRGASYGYTF	TGTGCCAGCAGCCGAGGGGCTTCCTATGGCTACACCTTC
TRBV6-5	TRBJ2-1	15	NA	few	CASTVTGRSYNEQFF	TGTGCCAGCACCGTGACCGGGCGGTCCTACAATGAGCAGTTCTTC
TRBV11-2	TRBJ2-7	16	NA	many	CASSLAGGGPYYEQYF	TGTGCCAGCAGCTTAGCTGGCGGAGGTCCCTACTACGAGCAGTACTTC
TRBV5-1	TRBJ2-7	14	TRBD2	NA	CASSFFSGEETRYF	TGCGCCAGCAGCTTTTTTAGCGGGGAAGAGACCCGGTACTTC
TRBV6-2/TRBV6-3	TRBJ2-2	13	NA	NA	CASRQGNTGELFF	TGTGCCAGCAGGCAGGGGAACACCGGGGAGCTGTTTTTT
TRBV15	TRBJ2-7	14	TRBD1	NA	CATSREDRGHEQYF	TGTGCCACCAGCAGAGAGGACAGGGGCCACGAGCAGTACTTC
TRBV7-9	TRBJ1-1	15	NA	NA	CASSPDPGRDTEAFF	TGTGCCAGCAGCCCAGATCCTGGGAGAGACACTGAAGCTTTCTTT
TRBV29-1	TRBJ2-3	13	TRBD2	many	CSVEIAGGDTQYF	TGCAGCGTTGAGATAGCGGGGGGAGATACGCAGTATTTT
TRBV24-1	TRBJ2-5	16	TRBD1	many	CATSETGTGGAETQYF	TGTGCCACCAGTGAAACAGGGACAGGGGGCGCAGAGACCCAGTACTTC
TRBV20-1	TRBJ1-5	16	NA	few	CSARDFVQGGNQPQHF	TGCAGTGCTAGAGATTTTGTGCAGGGTGGCAATCAGCCCCAGCATTTT
TRBV7-2	TRBJ2-5	16	NA	many	CASSLQGTAPQETQYF	TGTGCCAGCAGCTTACAGGGGACGGCCCCCCAAGAGACCCAGTACTTC
TRBV6-5	TRBJ1-4	16	NA	many	CASSYSIRTFNEKLFF	TGTGCCAGCAGTTACTCCATCCGGACTTTTAATGAAAAACTGTTTTTT
TRBV5-1	TRBJ2-6	17	NA	many	CASSISPGASGANVLTF	TGCGCCAGCAGCATCTCCCCCGGGGCCTCTGGGGCCAACGTCCTGACTTTC
TRBV29-1	TRBJ2-7	13	NA	many	CSVESLNPYEQYF	TGCAGCGTTGAGAGCCTCAACCCCTACGAGCAGTACTTC